The present T cell receptor (beta chain) was sequenced within a study of shared clonotypes between healthy human individuals. The CDR3 covers 14 residues. Germline V CDR1 and CDR2: MGHRA, YSYEKL. V shed 4 bases and J shed 0 bases, with 9 bases lying between them. The study ran the assay at deep level. Several immunoSEQ 96-well plates shared each subset's DNA, each plate a replicate. Per the authors' pipeline: Junction-only sequences produced by ImmunoSEQ had no quality scores, so filtering differed. Assay: immunoSEQ multiplex PCR; the TCRdb copy retains only in-frame clones and omits some. V and J calls and clone size are copied from that table; D and trimming were computed from the DNA. The sample includes approximately 2,000,000 clones, just under 95% of them seen just once. Positively selected for CCR7, the CD45RO-negative cells used as naive CD8 cells excluded terminally differentiated effector memory CD45RA+ cells. Healthy adults negative for HIV, lacking recent acute infections or vaccinations, served as donors.

The sequence was collected from a man between 18 and 35 years old in good health. Some clones in this sample may be carry-over from other donors' samples. Sample: naive CD8+ T cells from PBMCs. J is TRBJ1-2 and V is TRBV4-1; no clear D. The CDR3 region has the DNA TGCGCCAGCAGCCCTAATGGGGCTAACTATGGCTACACCTTC. This encodes CASSPNGANYGYTF.